One sample yielded the 20 T cell receptor beta chains listed below, sequenced in a study of T cells in localized non-small cell lung cancer. The method was immunoSEQ multiplex PCR; TCRdb's version includes in-frame clones alone and lacks a portion of them. Among 26,000 or so clones listed, approximately 86% were seen once. The input for sequencing was peripheral blood, taken before any cancer treatment. The origin of the receptors is a female donor of 60 years or more with stage II squamous cell lung carcinoma.

This clone appeared a single time. The chain links TRBV7-2 to TRBJ2-7, with 9 bases matching TRBD1. The ends lost 0 bases at V and 2 bases at J; junction bases unmatched: 2. The germline V gene has CDR1 SGHTA and CDR2 FQGNSA. CDR3 length equals 15 residues. CDR3 loop: CASSLAGQGTYEQYF. As DNA, the CDR3 is TGTGCCAGCAGCTTAGCGGGACAGGGTACCTACGAGCAGTACTTC.

The rearrangement joins TRBV7-5 to TRBJ2-7; the table names TRBD1, a call not compared with the DNA. TRBV7-5 is a listed pseudogene. The CDR3 runs to 15 residues. DNA for the CDR3: TGTGCCAGAAGCAAACCAGGGGTGAGCTCCTACGAGCAGTACTTC. It translates to CARSKPGVSSYEQYF.

V is TRBV28 and J is TRBJ2-1; D may be TRBD1 or TRBD2 (5 bases each). From germline, CDR1 is MDHEN and CDR2 SYDVKM. V was trimmed by 3 bases and J by 4 bases, leaving 16 bases between them. CDR3 length: 16 amino acids. The chain's CDR3 is CASSFRGERVYNEQFF. The DNA for the CDR3 is TGTGCCAGCAGTTTCCGAGGGGAGAGGGTGTACAATGAGCAGTTCTTC. The full variable domain, with the rest looked up from reference TRBV28 and TRBJ2-1, is DVKVTQSSRYLVKRTGEKVFLECVQDMDHENMFWYRQDPGLGLRLIYFSYDVKMKEKGDIPEGYSVSREKKERFSLILESASTNQTSMYLCASSFRGERVYNEQFFGPGTRLTVL.

The rearrangement joins TRBV19 to TRBJ1-3; 9 nucleotides agree with TRBD1. Germline CDR1 LNHDA, CDR2 SQIVND (reference sequence). This CDR3 is built from 15 residues. J was trimmed by 3 bases and V by 7 bases; bases with no gene match: 7. CDR3 residues: CASMRTGVLGNTIYF. The DNA of the CDR3 is TGTGCCAGTATGCGGACAGGGGTGCTTGGAAACACCATATATTTT.

V usage is TRBV5-6 and J usage is TRBJ1-4; D is undetermined. Between the trimmed V and J ends, which lost 0 bases and 0 bases, there was a span of 15 bases. This CDR3 is 18 amino acids long. CDR1 is SGHDT and CDR2 is YYEEEE in the germline V gene. CDR3 residues: CASSLAGGGLTTNEKLFF. The CDR3 DNA is TGTGCCAGCAGCTTGGCCGGTGGAGGGCTCACAACTAATGAAAAACTGTTTTTT.

V gene TRBV2 combines with J gene TRBJ2-3; 9 bases are a match to TRBD1. V shed 6 bases, J shed 3 bases, and the junction held 7 bases outside the gene matches. The CDR3 runs to 15 residues. The V gene's germline CDR1 is SNHLY and CDR2 FYNNEI. As DNA, the CDR3 is TGTGCCAGCAGGGGGGGACAGGGCCGAACAGATACGCAGTATTTT. Its translation is CASRGGQGRTDTQYF.

Written as DNA, the CDR3 is TGTGCCAGCAGCTTGGCAGTCTCTGGAAACACCATATATTTT. This codes for CASSLAVSGNTIYF. This chain joins TRBV5-6 and TRBJ1-3, with D unclear. The CDR3 loop spans 14 amino acids. Germline V lookup: CDR1 SGHDT, CDR2 YYEEEE. V was shortened by 0 bases and J by 0 bases, with 4 bases between the two germline ends.

The V gene is TRBV2, the J gene TRBJ2-7; possibly TRBD1 for D (6 bases). Germline loops: CDR1 SNHLY, CDR2 FYNNEI. This CDR3 has 12 amino acids. The V end was cut by 8 bases, the J end by 1 base, with 9 bases between. The CDR3 DNA follows: TGTGCCAGCTCCGGACAGTCCTACGAGCAGTACTTC. Its translation is CASSGQSYEQYF.

The chain uses TRBV7-2 and TRBJ2-3, with D perhaps TRBD1 or TRBD2 (5 bases each). The CDR3 totals 14 residues. The ends were cut back, 5 bases at V and 5 bases at J, with 14 bases in the middle. Per germline, CDR1 SGHTA and CDR2 FQGNSA. The CDR3 DNA reads as TGTGCCAGCAGCCCAAACGAGGGGCGAGATACGCAGTATTTT. This encodes CASSPNEGRDTQYF.

The rearrangement joins TRBV7-8 to TRBJ1-6; tentative D call: TRBD1 (5 bases). The CDR3 contains 14 residues. Germline V gene sequence: CDR1 SGHVS, CDR2 FQNEAQ. V lost 0 bases to trimming and J lost 7 bases, with 7 bases between them. CDR3 DNA: TGTGCCAGCAGCTTAGCGACAGTAAATTCACCCCTCCACTTT. Its translation is CASSLATVNSPLHF.

The CDR3 region has the DNA TGTGCCAGTAGTGCAGGAGGTGGCAACTCCTACGAGCAGTACTTC. Translating gives CASSAGGGNSYEQYF. V is TRBV19 and J is TRBJ2-7; a possible D gene is TRBD2 (5 bases). The CDR3 is 15 residues long. The germline V gene has CDR1 LNHDA and CDR2 SQIVND (reference sequence). V lost 5 bases to trimming and J lost 0 bases, with 14 bases between them.

The V call is TRBV9, the J call TRBJ2-1, with D unresolved. Germline CDR1 SGDLS, CDR2 YYNGEE. The CDR3 is 16 amino acids. V was cut by 3 bases and J by 6 bases, with 19 bases left in between. The CDR3 protein is CASSGPSSGWVNEQFF. The CDR3 DNA sequence: TGTGCCAGCAGCGGTCCCTCGTCCGGGTGGGTCAATGAGCAGTTCTTC.

The rearrangement joins TRBV4-1 to TRBJ1-2; D is possibly TRBD1 (5 bases). Germline V gives CDR1 MGHRA, CDR2 YSYEKL. The V end was cut by 3 bases, the J end by 1 base, with 12 bases between. This CDR3 region has 15 residues. Written as DNA, the CDR3 is TGCGCCAGCAGCCACACGGACAACTTTAACTATGGCTACACCTTC. This codes for CASSHTDNFNYGYTF.

This chain joins TRBV19 and TRBJ2-1; D unclear. The CDR3 has 11 amino acids. Trimming removed 5 bases from V and 8 bases from J, with 7 bases in between. Germline values: CDR1 LNHDA, CDR2 SQIVND (reference sequence). The CDR3: CASSSPYEQFF. In DNA, the CDR3 is TGTGCCAGTAGTTCACCCTATGAGCAGTTCTTC.

The V and J genes are TRBV28 and TRBJ1-2; D possibly corresponds to TRBD1 (5 bases). V shed 4 bases and J shed 3 bases, with 18 bases lying between them. CDR1 and CDR2 from the germline V gene are MDHEN and SYDVKM. CDR3 length equals 16 residues. The CDR3, as DNA: TGTGCCAGCAGTTCCCCCGCCTGGGGGGGGGACTATGGCTACACCTTC. This encodes CASSSPAWGGDYGYTF.

CDR3 protein: CASSLAAVQETQYF. CDR3 DNA: TGTGCCAGCAGCTTGGCGGCAGTCCAAGAGACCCAGTACTTC. The J gene is TRBJ2-5, the V gene TRBV5-4; no reliable D call. Germline V gene lookup returns CDR1 SGHNT and CDR2 YYREEE (reference sequence). The CDR3 length is 14 residues. The V gene lost 0 bases and the J gene lost 1 base, with 7 bases spanning the gap.

The chain recombines TRBV11-2 with TRBJ2-1; D unclear. V lost 5 bases, J lost 0 bases, and 8 bases lay in between. CDR3 length: 14 amino acids. The germline gives CDR1 SGHAT, CDR2 FQNNGV. This CDR3 is CASSEAFSYNEQFF. The CDR3 DNA is TGTGCCAGCAGCGAGGCTTTCTCCTACAATGAGCAGTTCTTC.

V gene TRBV18 combines with J gene TRBJ1-2; D is possibly TRBD1 (5 bases). Germline CDR1 is KGHSH and CDR2 is LQKENI. This CDR3 spans 12 amino acids. Trimming removed 2 bases from V and 6 bases from J, with 7 bases in between. CDR3 amino acids: CASSPEGNGYTF. The CDR3 DNA is TGTGCCAGCTCACCAGAGGGGAATGGCTACACCTTC.

This clone appeared a few times. V usage is TRBV15 and J usage is TRBJ1-6; D perhaps matches TRBD1 (5 bases). The ends were cut back, 3 bases at V and 10 bases at J, with 10 bases in the middle. The CDR3 is 13 residues long. In germline, CDR1 is LNHNV, CDR2 YYDKDF (reference sequence). CDR3 protein: CATSRGERSPLHF. The CDR3 DNA sequence: TGTGCCACCAGCAGGGGGGAGCGATCACCCCTCCACTTT.

The chain uses TRBV11-2 and TRBJ1-5, with D hard to call. Per the germline V gene, CDR1 is SGHAT and CDR2 is FQNNGV. The CDR3 is 15 residues long. The V and J ends lost 2 bases and 3 bases respectively, with 11 bases between them. DNA of the CDR3: TGTGCCAGCAGCTTAACATCCGGGGTCAATCAGCCCCAGCATTTT. Translation: CASSLTSGVNQPQHF.